A single sample is the source of the 16 T cell receptor beta chains below, sequenced in a study of cytomegalovirus exposure and HLA in healthy donors. 60 Vbeta and 13 Jbeta primers were used in PCR. Here immunoSEQ multiplex PCR was the method, and the copy in TCRdb shows in-frame clones only, minus some. The sample holds tens of thousands of clones. The sample was PBMCs. These receptors all come from a man aged 35 to 55 in good health and CMV-seropositive.

The chain joins TRBV18 to TRBJ2-7, with a possible D match to TRBD1 (6 bases). The germline CDR1 and CDR2 sequences are KGHSH and LQKENI. CDR3 length equals 12 residues. V was cut by 5 bases and J by 4 bases, with 9 bases left in between. In nucleotides, the CDR3 is TGTGCCAGCTCATCTACAGGGTACGAGCAGTACTTC. Protein sequence: CASSSTGYEQYF.

The chain has TRBV30 and TRBJ2-3; D remains unclear. The CDR3 is made up of 13 amino acids. Germline CDR1 and CDR2: GTSNPN and SVGIG (reference sequence). V was clipped by 5 bases and J by 5 bases, with 14 bases between them. The CDR3: CAWVPRPGDTQYF. CDR3 bases: TGTGCCTGGGTCCCGCGCCCTGGAGATACGCAGTATTTT.

The J gene is TRBJ2-6, the V gene TRBV7-2; the D gene is possibly TRBD1 (6 bases). Trimming cost V 4 bases and J 0 bases, with 10 bases left between them. Germline-derived CDR1 and CDR2 are SGHTA and FQGNSA. The CDR3 length is 16 residues. The CDR3 loop reads CASSWGPISGANVLTF. The CDR3 DNA follows: TGTGCCAGCAGCTGGGGGCCTATCTCTGGGGCCAACGTCCTGACTTTC.

V and J are TRBV7-2 and TRBJ2-5, with a weak D call TRBD1 (6 bases). The end of the DNA aligns better with TRBJ2-7, so the J call may be wrong. The CDR3 covers 13 residues. Germline assignment: CDR1 SGHTA and CDR2 FQGNSA. The CDR3 loop reads CASSRTEGYEQYF. CDR3 nucleotide sequence: TGTGCCAGCAGCCGGACAGAGGGTTACGAGCAGTACTTC.

V is TRBV6-6 and J is TRBJ2-1, with D possibly TRBD2 on 6 matching bases. With 2 bases removed from V and 5 bases from J, the gap between germline ends came to 10 bases. CDR1 MNHNY and CDR2 SVGAGI come from the germline V gene (reference sequence). The CDR3 sequence is 14 residues long. The CDR3 region has the DNA TGTGCCAGCAGTTACGGGACTTCTGACAATGAGCAGTTCTTC. It encodes CASSYGTSDNEQFF.

The chain recombines TRBV10-1 with TRBJ2-3; tentatively, D is TRBD2 (5 bases). The CDR3 runs to 14 residues. V lost 8 bases to trimming and J lost 4 bases, with 16 bases between them. From germline, CDR1 is WNHNN and CDR2 SYGVQD (reference sequence). CDR3 nucleotide sequence: TGCGCCAGCGCGGGTGGCCTAGAGGCAGATACGCAGTATTTT. This codes for CASAGGLEADTQYF.

The chain links TRBV5-1 to TRBJ1-5, with a tentative D call TRBD1 (5 bases). This CDR3 region has 13 residues. Germline V gene lookup returns CDR1 SGHRS and CDR2 YFSETQ. The ends were cut back, 2 bases at V and 6 bases at J, with 9 bases in the middle. CDR3 loop: CASSFQGGQPQHF. The CDR3 bases are TGCGCCAGCAGCTTCCAGGGTGGTCAGCCCCAGCATTTT.

Here the CDR3 reads CASSHYNEQFF. CDR3 nucleotide sequence: TGTGCCAGCAGCCACTACAATGAGCAGTTCTTC. V usage is TRBV27 and J usage is TRBJ2-1; no firm D call. Germline CDR1 MNHEY, CDR2 SMNVEV (reference sequence). The length of the CDR3 is 11 residues. Trimming took off 6 bases at V and 3 bases at J, with 3 bases between the two ends.

The CDR3 sequence is CASSWGTVHSEKLFF. The CDR3 DNA follows: TGTGCCAGCAGCTGGGGGACAGTTCATAGTGAAAAACTGTTTTTT. The gene calls are TRBV7-9 and TRBJ1-4; 7 nucleotides line up with TRBD1. V lost 4 bases to trimming and J lost 7 bases; unmatched junction nucleotides: 9. The CDR3 sequence is 15 residues long. Germline V gene data show CDR1 as SEHNR and CDR2 as FQNEAQ (reference sequence). The full variable domain, with the rest looked up from reference TRBV7-9 and TRBJ1-4, is DTGVSQNPRHKITKRGQNVTFRCDPISEHNRLYWYRQTLGQGPEFLTYFQNEAQLEKSRLLSDRFSAERPKGSFSTLEIQRTEQGDSAMYLCASSWGTVHSEKLFFGSGTQLSVL.

The chain combines TRBV28 with TRBJ2-7, with D unresolved. Germline V gene data show CDR1 as MDHEN and CDR2 as SYDVKM. V was trimmed by 6 bases and J by 3 bases, leaving 18 bases between them. This CDR3 comprises 15 residues. The CDR3 loop is CASSLVRSDFYEQYF. The DNA of the CDR3 is TGTGCCAGCAGCCTGGTCAGAAGCGACTTCTACGAGCAGTACTTC. The full variable domain, completed using reference TRBV28 and TRBJ2-7, is DVKVTQSSRYLVKRTGEKVFLECVQDMDHENMFWYRQDPGLGLRLIYFSYDVKMKEKGDIPEGYSVSREKKERFSLILESASTNQTSMYLCASSLVRSDFYEQYFGPGTRLTVT.

The gene calls are TRBV9 and TRBJ1-1; the D gene is possibly TRBD1 (6 bases). This CDR3 has 13 residues. Trimming left V 3 bases short and J 1 base short, with 7 bases between. Germline CDR1 SGDLS, CDR2 YYNGEE. The chain's CDR3 is CASSDRANTEAFF. The CDR3 nucleotides are TGTGCCAGCAGCGACAGGGCGAACACTGAAGCTTTCTTT.

The J gene is TRBJ2-3, the V gene TRBV4-1; D not certain. The CDR3 extends over 19 amino acids. Trimming stripped 1 base from V and 2 bases from J, with 22 bases between. CDR1 is MGHRA and CDR2 is YSYEKL in the germline V gene. CDR3 nucleotide sequence: TGCGCCAGCAGCCAAGTCCTAATCGTTTCGAGTCCTCCCACAGATACGCAGTATTTT. It translates to CASSQVLIVSSPPTDTQYF.

J is TRBJ1-1 and V is TRBV29-1; D call uncertain. This CDR3 is built from 12 residues. Germline CDR1 and CDR2: SQVTM and ANQGSEA. The V end was cut by 7 bases, the J end by 3 bases, with 12 bases between. The CDR3 DNA sequence: TGCAGCGGCCTACAAGACTACACTGAAGCTTTCTTT. Protein: CSGLQDYTEAFF.

The genes are TRBV4-2 and TRBJ1-5; 7 bases are a match to TRBD1. Germline V gene lookup returns CDR1 LGHNA and CDR2 YNFKEQ. The CDR3 contains 16 residues. V gave up 0 bases and J gave up 4 bases; unmatched junction bases: 6. The CDR3 region has the DNA TGTGCCAGCAGCCAAGATGACAGGGAACCAAATCAGCCCCAGCATTTT. It yields the protein CASSQDDREPNQPQHF.

The chain couples TRBV11-3 to TRBJ2-7, with 7 bases aligning to TRBD1. Trimming took 5 bases from V and 6 from J; bases not matched to a gene: 7. In germline, CDR1 is SGHNT, CDR2 YENEEA. This CDR3 is 13 amino acids long. In DNA form, the CDR3 reads TGTGCCAGCAGCGTAACGACAGGGACCGAGCAGTACTTC. Its translation: CASSVTTGTEQYF. The whole variable domain, filled in from reference TRBV11-3 and TRBJ2-7, reads EAGVVQSPRYKIIEKKQPVAFWCNPISGHNTLYWYLQNLGQGPELLIRYENEEAVDDSQLPKDRFSAERLKGVDSTLKIQPAELGDSAVYLCASSVTTGTEQYFGPGTRLTVT.

The chain uses TRBV2 and TRBJ2-1, with D possibly TRBD2 on 5 matching bases. The CDR3 consists of 13 residues. Trimming took off 2 bases at V and 9 bases at J, with 11 bases between the two ends. Germline assignment: CDR1 SNHLY and CDR2 FYNNEI. The DNA for the CDR3 is TGTGCCAGCAGTGAAATCGGAGAGGGTGAGCAGTTCTTC. Translating it yields CASSEIGEGEQFF.